Following are 19 T cell receptor beta chains from one sample sequenced in a study of blood T cell repertoires in COVID-19. TCRdb's copy holds only in-frame clones and misses some; the assay was immunoSEQ multiplex PCR. The table includes roughly 75,000 clones, roughly nine tenths detected once. Specimen: peripheral blood. The receptors were sampled from a man at least 80 years old in a cohort sampled during active COVID-19.

The J gene is TRBJ1-1, the V gene TRBV28, with 8 nucleotides matching TRBD1. This CDR3 is built from 14 residues. Losses at the gene ends were 3 bases for V and 4 bases for J; bases not matched to a gene: 4. Looked up from germline, CDR1 is MDHEN and CDR2 is SYDVKM. The CDR3 here is CASSLRQGSTEAFF. The CDR3 coding sequence is TGTGCCAGCAGTTTGAGACAGGGGAGCACTGAAGCTTTCTTT.

This chain joins TRBV11-1 and TRBJ1-5, with TRBD1 as a possible D gene (5 bases). Germline values: CDR1 SGHAT, CDR2 FQDESV (reference sequence). This CDR3 is 13 amino acids long. Deletions cut 7 bases from V and 7 bases from J, with 14 bases between. The chain's CDR3 is CASTQRGRQPQHF. For the CDR3, the DNA is TGTGCCAGCACTCAGCGGGGCAGACAGCCCCAGCATTTT.

This chain links TRBV25-1 with TRBJ2-1; TRBD2 matches 10 bases. CDR1 is MGHDK, CDR2 SYGVNS, per germline. CDR3 length: 15 residues. Germline trimming cut 7 bases from V and 6 bases from J; bases unmatched to any gene: 9. The CDR3 loop reads CASKAGGPSSNEQFF. The CDR3 bases are TGTGCCAGCAAAGCGGGGGGGCCCAGTTCCAATGAGCAGTTCTTC. The whole variable domain, filled in from reference TRBV25-1 and TRBJ2-1, reads EADIYQTPRYLVIGTGKKITLECSQTMGHDKMYWYQQDPGMELHLIHYSYGVNSTEKGDLSSESTVSRIRTEHFPLTLESARPSHTSQYLCASKAGGPSSNEQFFGPGTRLTVL.

The chain carries TRBV15 and TRBJ1-1, with a tentative D call TRBD1 (6 bases). The V end lost 1 base, the J end lost 0 bases, and 12 bases lay between the germline ends. Germline V CDR1 and CDR2: LNHNV, YYDKDF (reference sequence). The CDR3 runs to 16 residues. The DNA of the CDR3 is TGTGCCACCAGCAGAGGGACAGCTAGGCTGAACACTGAAGCTTTCTTT. As protein: CATSRGTARLNTEAFF.

Only one count was recorded for this clone. The V gene is TRBV7-2, the J gene TRBJ1-3; D may be TRBD1 (5 bases). The V end was cut by 0 bases, the J end by 0 bases, with 15 bases between. The CDR3 length is 18 residues. CDR1 and CDR2 from the germline V gene are SGHTA and FQGNSA. The CDR3 reads CASSLAPPTRGSGNTIYF. The CDR3 coding sequence is TGTGCCAGCAGCTTAGCCCCCCCGACTAGGGGCTCTGGAAACACCATATATTTT.

The gene calls are TRBV4-1 and TRBJ1-4, with unresolved D. The CDR3 runs 16 residues. The ends were cut back, 3 bases at V and 0 bases at J, with 11 bases in the middle. Germline V gene sequence: CDR1 MGHRA, CDR2 YSYEKL. CDR3 protein: CASSQANAATNEKLFF. The CDR3 coding sequence is TGCGCCAGCAGCCAGGCAAATGCAGCAACTAATGAAAAACTGTTTTTT.

The rearrangement links TRBV5-4 to TRBJ1-6; D is perhaps TRBD1 (5 bases). The germline V gene encodes CDR1 SGHNT and CDR2 YYREEE (reference sequence). CDR3 length: 15 residues. V was shortened by 0 bases and J by 9 bases, with 13 bases between the two germline ends. CDR3 bases: TGTGCCAGCAGCTTGGGGGGGAGGAGTACTTCACCCCTCCACTTT. Protein sequence: CASSLGGRSTSPLHF.

The chain joins TRBV7-9 to TRBJ1-2, with D possibly TRBD1 on 5 matching bases. This CDR3 has 15 residues. With 3 bases removed from V and 2 bases from J, the gap between germline ends came to 13 bases. The germline V gene has CDR1 SEHNR and CDR2 FQNEAQ (reference sequence). This chain's CDR3 is CASSLGQDRNYGYTF. The CDR3 nucleotides are TGTGCCAGCAGCTTGGGGCAGGACCGCAACTATGGCTACACCTTC.

The V and J genes are TRBV7-2 and TRBJ1-1, with 9 bases that match TRBD1. CDR3 length: 16 residues. J lost 1 base, V lost 3 bases, and 6 bases had no gene match. Germline CDR1 SGHTA, CDR2 FQGNSA. CDR3 region: CASSFPTGGRNTEAFF. The DNA for the CDR3 is TGTGCCAGCAGCTTCCCGACAGGGGGAAGGAACACTGAAGCTTTCTTT.

The chain joins TRBV19 to TRBJ1-5; D remains unclear. CDR1 is LNHDA, CDR2 SQIVND, per germline (reference sequence). Trimming pared 1 base from V and 0 bases from J, leaving 7 bases between. The CDR3 consists of 15 residues. CDR3 residues: CASSIAGYSNQPQHF. The CDR3 region has the DNA TGTGCCAGTAGTATAGCGGGTTATAGCAATCAGCCCCAGCATTTT.

The gene calls are TRBV5-1 and TRBJ2-2; 7 bases fit TRBD1. The CDR3 length is 15 residues. Germline CDR1 is SGHRS and CDR2 is YFSETQ. The V gene end was trimmed by 3 bases and the J gene end by 2 bases; junction bases not matched to a gene: 4. The CDR3 reads CASSSGTANTGELFF. For the CDR3, the DNA is TGCGCCAGCAGCTCGGGGACAGCCAACACCGGGGAGCTGTTTTTT. Filled out from reference TRBV5-1 and TRBJ2-2, the complete variable domain reads KAGVTQTPRYLIKTRGQQVTLSCSPISGHRSVSWYQQTPGQGLQFLFEYFSETQRNKGNFPGRFSGRQFSNSRSEMNVSTLELGDSALYLCASSSGTANTGELFFGEGSRLTVL.

J is TRBJ2-7 and V is TRBV4-1; D not certain. The V and J ends lost 0 bases and 1 base respectively, with 10 bases between them. The length of the CDR3 is 15 residues. Per germline, CDR1 MGHRA and CDR2 YSYEKL. The CDR3 DNA follows: TGCGCCAGCAGCCAAGATTTGCGAGCATCCTACGAGCAGTACGTC. Residues: CASSQDLRASYEQYV.

The CDR3 sequence: CASSLDGYGYTF. The CDR3 DNA follows: TGTGCCAGCAGCTTGGACGGTTATGGCTACACCTTC. The genes are TRBV5-4 and TRBJ1-2; D gene ambiguous. CDR3 length equals 12 residues. Germline V CDR1 and CDR2: SGHNT, YYREEE (reference sequence). V was shortened by 0 bases and J by 5 bases, with 5 bases between the two germline ends.

The rearrangement joins TRBV6-1 to TRBJ2-7, with 8 positions matching TRBD2. V shed 2 bases and J 6 bases; nucleotides not matched to a gene: 9. CDR1 is MNHNS and CDR2 is SASEGT in the germline V gene. This CDR3 region has 15 residues. The CDR3 reads CASSERTSRTSEQYV. CDR3 coding DNA: TGTGCCAGCAGTGAAAGGACTAGCCGGACCAGCGAGCAGTACGTC.

The chain carries TRBV27 and TRBJ2-5, with D unclear. V lost 6 bases and J lost 5, with 13 bases in between. CDR1 and CDR2 from the germline V gene are MNHEY and SMNVEV (reference sequence). This CDR3 is built from 13 residues. Here the CDR3 reads CASRPHSVETQYF. The CDR3 nucleotides are TGTGCCAGCAGGCCCCACTCGGTGGAGACCCAGTACTTC.

The V gene is TRBV7-2, the J gene TRBJ2-1; 9 bases map to TRBD1. J lost 7 bases, V lost 5 bases, and 3 bases had no gene match. Germline V gene lookup returns CDR1 SGHTA and CDR2 FQGNSA. CDR3 length: 13 residues. The CDR3 loop is CASSDRGLNEQFF. The CDR3 DNA is TGTGCCAGCAGCGACAGGGGGTTGAATGAGCAGTTCTTC.

The chain employs TRBV7-2 and TRBJ1-2; 8 positions agree with TRBD1. Germline V gene lookup returns CDR1 SGHTA and CDR2 FQGNSA. CDR3 length: 14 amino acids. Unmatched junction bases numbered 3, after V lost 5 bases and J lost 1 base. The CDR3 DNA follows: TGTGCCAGCAGCCCGGGACAGGTTAACTATGGCTACACCTTC. This codes for CASSPGQVNYGYTF.

This chain uses TRBV6-4 with TRBJ2-1, with D tentatively TRBD1 (5 bases). The germline V and J ends were trimmed by 4 bases and 6 bases, with 13 bases remaining between them. There are 14 residues in the CDR3. Germline CDR1 MRHNA, CDR2 SNTAGT. CDR3 protein: CASSAGYPTNEQFF. DNA for the CDR3: TGTGCCAGCAGTGCAGGGTACCCTACCAATGAGCAGTTCTTC.

This clone was detected once. The chain recombines TRBV11-2 with TRBJ2-3; D is perhaps TRBD2 (5 bases). Deletions cut 6 bases from V and 1 base from J, with 17 bases between. The germline gives CDR1 SGHAT, CDR2 FQNNGV. The CDR3 is 16 residues long. CDR3 residues: CASRRGRVEGTDTQYF. CDR3 in DNA: TGTGCCAGCAGGAGAGGGCGGGTAGAGGGCACAGATACGCAGTATTTT.